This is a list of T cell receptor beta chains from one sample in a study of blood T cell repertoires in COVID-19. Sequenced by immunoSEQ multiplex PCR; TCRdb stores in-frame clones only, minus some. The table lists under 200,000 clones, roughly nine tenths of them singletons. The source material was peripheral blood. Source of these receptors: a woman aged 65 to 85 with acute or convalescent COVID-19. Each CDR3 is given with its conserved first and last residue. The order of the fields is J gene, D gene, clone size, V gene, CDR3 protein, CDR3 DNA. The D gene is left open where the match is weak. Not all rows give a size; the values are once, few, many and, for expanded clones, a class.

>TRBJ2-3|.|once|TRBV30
CAWSVGAAYTDTQYF
TGTGCCTGGAGTGTGGGGGCGGCATATACAGATACGCAGTATTTT
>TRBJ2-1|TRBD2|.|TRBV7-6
CASSLSSASGYNEQFF
TGTGCCAGCAGCTTAAGCTCGGCTAGCGGCTACAATGAGCAGTTCTTC
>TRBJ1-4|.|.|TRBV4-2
CASSQGRTTNEKLFF
TGTGCCAGCAGCCAAGGCAGAACAACTAATGAAAAACTGTTTTTT
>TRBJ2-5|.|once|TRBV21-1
CASSKARERPLKETQYF
TGTGCCAGCAGCAAAGCTAGGGAGAGACCGCTCAAAGAGACCCAGTACTTC
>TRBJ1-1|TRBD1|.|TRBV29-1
CSVVPWTGGTEAFF
TGCAGCGTCGTGCCATGGACAGGGGGGACTGAAGCTTTCTTT
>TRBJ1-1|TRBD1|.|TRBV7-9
CASSPRDRLNTEAFF
TGTGCCAGCAGCCCCCGGGACAGATTGAACACTGAAGCTTTCTTT
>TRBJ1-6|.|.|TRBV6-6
CASSYRQTNSPLHF
TGTGCCAGCAGTTATCGACAAACCAATTCACCCCTCCACTTT
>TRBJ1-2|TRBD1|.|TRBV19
CASSIRRTPGQGGPYGYTF
TGTGCCAGTAGTATACGGAGAACACCGGGACAGGGAGGGCCCTATGGCTACACCTTC
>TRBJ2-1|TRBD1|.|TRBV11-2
CASSLVPGQGVAYNEQFF
TGTGCCAGCAGCTTAGTACCGGGACAGGGGGTCGCCTACAATGAGCAGTTCTTC
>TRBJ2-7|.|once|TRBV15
CATSPEDWNEQYF
TGTGCCACCAGCCCAGAGGACTGGAACGAGCAGTACTTC
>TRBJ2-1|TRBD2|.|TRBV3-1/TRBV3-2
CASSQELLTSGGYNEQFF
TGTGCCAGCAGCCAAGAGTTGCTAACTAGCGGGGGTTACAATGAGCAGTTCTTC
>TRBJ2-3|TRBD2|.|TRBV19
CASSAGLAGGSITDTQYF
TGTGCCAGTAGTGCGGGACTAGCGGGGGGCAGTATCACAGATACGCAGTATTTT
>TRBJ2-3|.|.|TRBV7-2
CASSQFTDTQYF
TGTGCCAGCAGCCAATTCACAGATACGCAGTATTTT
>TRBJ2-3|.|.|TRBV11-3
CASSRGGADTQYF
TGTGCCAGCAGCCGTGGGGGGGCGGATACGCAGTATTTT
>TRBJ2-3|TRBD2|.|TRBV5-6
CASSLAPSGTRFRTDTQYF
TGTGCCAGCAGCTTGGCCCCTAGCGGGACCCGGTTCCGCACAGATACGCAGTATTTT
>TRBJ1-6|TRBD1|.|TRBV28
CASSPRTGLGSPLHF
TGTGCCAGCAGTCCCCGGACAGGGCTAGGTTCACCCCTCCACTTT
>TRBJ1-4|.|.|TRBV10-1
CASNIQGAANEKLFF
TGCGCCAGCAATATACAGGGAGCAGCTAATGAAAAACTGTTTTTT
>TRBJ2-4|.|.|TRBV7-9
CASSPQRTKNIQYF
TGTGCCAGCAGCCCACAGAGAACCAAAAACATTCAGTACTTC
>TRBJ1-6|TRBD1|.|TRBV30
CAWRGQGEWDSPLHF
TGTGCCTGGAGAGGACAGGGGGAGTGGGATTCACCCCTCCACTTT
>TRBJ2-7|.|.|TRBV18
CASSPPAGLGSYEQYF
TGTGCCAGCTCACCACCCGCAGGCCTGGGCTCCTACGAGCAGTACTTC
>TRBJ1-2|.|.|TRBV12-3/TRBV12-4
CASSWGANYGYTF
TGTGCCAGCAGTTGGGGGGCTAACTATGGCTACACCTTC
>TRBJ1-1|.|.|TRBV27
CASSTTGFMNTEAFF
TGTGCCAGCAGTACTACAGGTTTCATGAACACTGAAGCTTTCTTT
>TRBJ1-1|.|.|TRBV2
CASVTGMDTEAFF
TGTGCCAGCGTAACAGGGATGGACACTGAAGCTTTCTTT
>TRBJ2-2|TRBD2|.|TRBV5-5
CASSPSGNTGELFF
TGTGCCAGCAGCCCTAGCGGAAACACCGGGGAGCTGTTTTTT
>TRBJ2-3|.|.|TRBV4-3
CASSQDELLTQYF
TGCGCCAGCAGCCAAGATGAATTACTAACGCAGTATTTT
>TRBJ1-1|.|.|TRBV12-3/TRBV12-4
CASNPTVNTEAFF
TGTGCCAGCAACCCGACAGTGAACACTGAAGCTTTCTTT
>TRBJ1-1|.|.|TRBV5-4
CASSLGPGRENTEAFF
TGTGCCAGCAGCTTGGGTCCGGGCAGGGAGAACACTGAAGCTTTCTTT
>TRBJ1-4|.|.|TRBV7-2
CASSLHPGDLNEKLFF
TGTGCCAGCAGCCTCCACCCGGGAGATCTAAATGAAAAACTGTTTTTT
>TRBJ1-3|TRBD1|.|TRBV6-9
CASSYSQGACYSGNTIYF
TGTGCCAGCAGTTATTCACAGGGGGCGTGTTACTCTGGAAACACCATATATTTT
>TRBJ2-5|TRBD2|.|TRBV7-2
CASSFQGLAQETQYF
TGTGCCAGCAGCTTCCAGGGACTAGCCCAAGAGACCCAGTACTTC
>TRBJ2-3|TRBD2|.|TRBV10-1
CASSGTSGTDTQYF
TGCGCCAGCAGCGGGACTAGCGGCACAGATACGCAGTATTTT
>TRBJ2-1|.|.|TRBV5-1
CASSLWGTRGTDGNEQFF
TGCGCCAGCAGCTTGTGGGGGACACGGGGCACGGATGGCAATGAGCAGTTCTTC
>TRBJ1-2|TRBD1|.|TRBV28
CASSSTGYGYTF
TGTGCCAGCAGTTCGACAGGGTATGGCTACACCTTC
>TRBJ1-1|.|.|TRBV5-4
CASSLQGMNTEAFF
TGTGCCAGCAGCTTACAGGGAATGAACACTGAAGCTTTCTTT
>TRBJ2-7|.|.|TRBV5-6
CASSPLLRGTGHEQYF
TGTGCCAGCAGCCCCCTCCTTCGGGGAACCGGTCACGAGCAGTACTTC
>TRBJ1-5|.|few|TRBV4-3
CASSLTEGQPQHF
TGCGCCAGCAGCCTCACTGAGGGCCAGCCCCAGCATTTT
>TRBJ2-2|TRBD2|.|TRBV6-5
CASQLAGGTTGELFF
TGTGCCAGCCAATTAGCGGGGGGTACCACCGGGGAGCTGTTTTTT
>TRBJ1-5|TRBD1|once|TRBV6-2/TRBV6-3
CASSQDRLNQPQHF
TGTGCCAGCAGTCAGGACAGGCTCAATCAGCCCCAGCATTTT
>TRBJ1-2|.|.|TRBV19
CASSNAGPGGYTF
TGTGCCAGTAGTAATGCAGGGCCGGGCGGCTACACCTTC
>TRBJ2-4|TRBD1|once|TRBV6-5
CASSYSRTGANIQYF
TGTGCCAGCAGTTACTCCAGGACAGGAGCAAACATTCAGTACTTC
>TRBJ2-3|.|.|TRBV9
CASSVGSAASTDTQYF
TGTGCCAGCAGCGTAGGGTCAGCGGCCTCCACAGATACGCAGTATTTT